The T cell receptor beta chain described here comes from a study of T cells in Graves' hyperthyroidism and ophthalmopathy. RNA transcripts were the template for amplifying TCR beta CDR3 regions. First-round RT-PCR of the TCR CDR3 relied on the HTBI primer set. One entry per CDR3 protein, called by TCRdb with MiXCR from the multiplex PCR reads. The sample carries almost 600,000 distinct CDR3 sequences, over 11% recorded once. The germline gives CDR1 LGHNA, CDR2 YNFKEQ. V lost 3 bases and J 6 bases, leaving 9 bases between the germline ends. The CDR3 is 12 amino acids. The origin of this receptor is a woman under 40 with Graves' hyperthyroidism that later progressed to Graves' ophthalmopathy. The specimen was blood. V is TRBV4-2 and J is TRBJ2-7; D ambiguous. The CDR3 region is CASSHDQREQYF. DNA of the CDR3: TGTGCCAGCAGCCATGATCAGCGCGAGCAGTACTTC.